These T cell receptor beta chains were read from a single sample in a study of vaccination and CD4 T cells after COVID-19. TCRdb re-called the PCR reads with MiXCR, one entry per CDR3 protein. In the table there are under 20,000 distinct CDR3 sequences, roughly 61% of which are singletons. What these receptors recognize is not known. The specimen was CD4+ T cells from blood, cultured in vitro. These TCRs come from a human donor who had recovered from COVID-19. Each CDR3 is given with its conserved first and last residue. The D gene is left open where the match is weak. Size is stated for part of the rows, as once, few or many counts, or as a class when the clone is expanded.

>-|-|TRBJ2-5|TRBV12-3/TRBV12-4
CASSSSAKETQYF
TGTGCCAGCAGTTCCTCCGCGAAGGAGACCCAGTACTTC
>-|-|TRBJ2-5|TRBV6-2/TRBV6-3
CASSPGTLQETQYF
TGTGCCAGCAGTCCCGGGACTCTCCAAGAGACCCAGTACTTC
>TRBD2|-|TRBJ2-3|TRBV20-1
CSARAAGGTDTQYF
TGCAGTGCTAGAGCGGCGGGAGGAACAGATACGCAGTATTTT
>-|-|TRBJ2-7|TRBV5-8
CASSPRGTPSYEQYF
TGTGCCAGCAGCCCGAGGGGGACGCCGTCCTACGAGCAGTACTTC
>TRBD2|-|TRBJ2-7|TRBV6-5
CASSSRTSRPYEQYF
TGTGCCAGCAGTTCCAGGACTAGTAGACCCTACGAGCAGTACTTC
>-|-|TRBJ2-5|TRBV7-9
CASSLVGETQYF
TGTGCCAGCAGCTTAGTAGGGGAGACCCAGTACTTC
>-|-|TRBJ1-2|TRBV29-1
CSVRGFYGYTF
TGCAGCGTGAGGGGGTTCTATGGCTACACCTTC
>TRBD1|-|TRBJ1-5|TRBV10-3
CAISATGLSNQPQHF
TGTGCCATCAGCGCGACAGGGCTTAGCAATCAGCCCCAGCATTTT
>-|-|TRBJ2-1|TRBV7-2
CVSSFEQGREQFF
TGTGTCAGCAGCTTTGAGCAGGGAAGGGAGCAGTTCTTC
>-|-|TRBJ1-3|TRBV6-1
CASTAGNTIYF
TGTGCCAGCACCGCCGGAAACACCATATATTTT
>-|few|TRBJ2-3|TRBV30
CAWSQYTDTQYF
TGTGCCTGGAGTCAGTACACAGATACGCAGTATTTT
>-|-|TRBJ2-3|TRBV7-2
CASSREQRNTQYF
TGTGCCAGCAGCAGAGAACAGAGGAATACGCAGTATTTT
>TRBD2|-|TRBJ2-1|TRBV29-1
CSVNRATSGYNEQFF
TGCAGCGTGAACAGGGCTACTAGCGGATACAATGAGCAGTTCTTC
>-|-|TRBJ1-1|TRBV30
CAWSATGNTEAFF
TGTGCCTGGAGTGCGACAGGGAACACTGAAGCTTTCTTT
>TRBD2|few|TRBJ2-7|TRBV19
CASSMGSGRLYEQYF
TGTGCCAGTAGTATGGGTAGCGGGAGATTGTACGAGCAGTACTTC
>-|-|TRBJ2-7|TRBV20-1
CSAGSDWRSYEQYF
TGCAGTGCTGGGTCGGACTGGAGGTCCTACGAGCAGTACTTC
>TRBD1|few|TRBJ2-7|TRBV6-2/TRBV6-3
CASSRGQRHEQYF
TGTGCCAGCAGTCGGGGACAGAGACACGAGCAGTACTTC
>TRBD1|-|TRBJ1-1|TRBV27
CASSFNRGGTEAFF
TGTGCCAGCAGTTTTAACAGGGGAGGCACTGAAGCTTTCTTT
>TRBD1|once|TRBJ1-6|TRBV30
CAWSVSPGQGGPPLHF
TGTGCCTGGAGTGTTTCCCCGGGACAGGGTGGGCCACCCCTCCACTTT
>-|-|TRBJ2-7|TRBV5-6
CASRAAGRSSYEQYF
TGTGCCAGCAGGGCGGCGGGACGCAGCTCCTACGAGCAGTACTTC
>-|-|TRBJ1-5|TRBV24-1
CATSGGTNQPQHF
TGTGCCACCAGTGGAGGGACCAATCAGCCCCAGCATTTT
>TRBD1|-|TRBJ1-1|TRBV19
CASSPLTGRTEAFF
TGTGCTAGTAGTCCTTTGACAGGGAGGACTGAAGCTTTCTTT
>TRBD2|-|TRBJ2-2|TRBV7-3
CASRDGRAVTGELFF
TGTGCCAGCAGGGACGGGAGGGCCGTCACCGGGGAGCTGTTTTTT
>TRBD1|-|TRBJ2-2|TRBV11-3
CASSLRTGGTGELFF
TGTGCCAGCAGCTTACGTACAGGGGGCACCGGGGAGCTGTTTTTT
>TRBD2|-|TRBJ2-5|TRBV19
CASSIGLAGAIHQETQYF
TGTGCCAGTAGTATTGGGCTAGCGGGGGCCATTCACCAAGAGACCCAGTACTTC
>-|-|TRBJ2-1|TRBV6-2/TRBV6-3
CASSYESRSRDEQFF
TGTGCCAGCAGTTACGAGTCTAGAAGTAGGGATGAGCAGTTCTTC
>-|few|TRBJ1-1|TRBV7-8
CASSSRGGFDTEAFF
TGTGCCAGCAGCTCTAGGGGGGGATTTGACACTGAAGCTTTCTTT
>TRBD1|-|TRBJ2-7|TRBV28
CASRRTGFYEQYF
TGTGCCAGCCGGAGGACAGGGTTTTACGAGCAGTACTTC
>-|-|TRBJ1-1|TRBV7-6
CASSFSVRGPLNTEAFF
TGTGCCAGCAGCTTCTCCGTCAGGGGACCATTGAACACTGAAGCTTTCTTT
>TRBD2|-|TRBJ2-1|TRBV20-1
CSARDLAGVGNEQFF
TGCAGTGCTAGAGACCTAGCGGGAGTTGGCAATGAGCAGTTCTTC
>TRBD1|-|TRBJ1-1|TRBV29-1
CSVRQGDTEAFF
TGCAGCGTTCGGCAGGGGGACACTGAAGCTTTCTTT
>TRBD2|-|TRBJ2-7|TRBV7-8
CASRRRALTGGEQYF
TGTGCCAGCAGACGAAGAGCCCTGACCGGGGGGGAGCAGTACTTC
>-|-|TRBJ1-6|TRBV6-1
CASLRLPMTLVTYNSPLHF
TGTGCCAGCCTACGGTTGCCGATGACCCTGGTAACCTATAATTCACCCCTCCACTTT